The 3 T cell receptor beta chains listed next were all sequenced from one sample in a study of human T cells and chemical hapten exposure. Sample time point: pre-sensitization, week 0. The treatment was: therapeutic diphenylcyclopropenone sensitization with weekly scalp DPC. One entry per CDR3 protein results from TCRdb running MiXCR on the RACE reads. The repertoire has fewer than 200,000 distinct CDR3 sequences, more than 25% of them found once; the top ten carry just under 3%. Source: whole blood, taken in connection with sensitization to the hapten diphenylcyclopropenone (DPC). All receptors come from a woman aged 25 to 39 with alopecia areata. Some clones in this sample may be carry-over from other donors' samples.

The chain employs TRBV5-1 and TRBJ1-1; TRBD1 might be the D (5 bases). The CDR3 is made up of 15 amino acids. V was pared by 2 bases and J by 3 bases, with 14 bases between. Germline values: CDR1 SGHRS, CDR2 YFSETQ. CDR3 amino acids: CASSFTQPGDTEAFF. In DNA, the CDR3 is TGCGCCAGCAGCTTTACACAGCCGGGGGACACTGAAGCTTTCTTT.

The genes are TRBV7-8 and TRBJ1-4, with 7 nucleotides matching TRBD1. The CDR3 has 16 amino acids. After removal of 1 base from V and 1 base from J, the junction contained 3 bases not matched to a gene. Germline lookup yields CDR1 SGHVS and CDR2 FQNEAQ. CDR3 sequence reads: CASSLGDRLTNEKLFF. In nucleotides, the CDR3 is TGTGCCAGCAGCTTAGGGGACAGACTAACTAATGAAAAACTGTTTTTT.

CDR3 bases: TGCGCCAGCAGCTTGAGCCTAGCGGGGGGCGGAGAGCAGTACTTC. Its protein product is CASSLSLAGGGEQYF. The chain employs TRBV5-1 and TRBJ2-7; 11 positions match TRBD2. The CDR3 is 15 residues long. Germline V gene sequence: CDR1 SGHRS, CDR2 YFSETQ. The V and J ends lost 1 base and 7 bases, in that order; junction bases with no gene match: 7.